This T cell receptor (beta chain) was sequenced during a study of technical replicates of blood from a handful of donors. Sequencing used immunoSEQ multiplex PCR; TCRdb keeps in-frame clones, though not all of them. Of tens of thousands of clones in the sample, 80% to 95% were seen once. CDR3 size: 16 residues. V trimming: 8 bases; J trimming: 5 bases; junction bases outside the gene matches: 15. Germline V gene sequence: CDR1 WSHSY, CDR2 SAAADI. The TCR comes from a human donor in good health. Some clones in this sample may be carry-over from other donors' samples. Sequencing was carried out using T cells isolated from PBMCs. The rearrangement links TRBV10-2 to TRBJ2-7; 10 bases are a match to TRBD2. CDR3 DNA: TGCGCCAGCGTCCCTCGAACTAGCGGGGTTATAAACGAGCAGTACTTC. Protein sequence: CASVPRTSGVINEQYF.